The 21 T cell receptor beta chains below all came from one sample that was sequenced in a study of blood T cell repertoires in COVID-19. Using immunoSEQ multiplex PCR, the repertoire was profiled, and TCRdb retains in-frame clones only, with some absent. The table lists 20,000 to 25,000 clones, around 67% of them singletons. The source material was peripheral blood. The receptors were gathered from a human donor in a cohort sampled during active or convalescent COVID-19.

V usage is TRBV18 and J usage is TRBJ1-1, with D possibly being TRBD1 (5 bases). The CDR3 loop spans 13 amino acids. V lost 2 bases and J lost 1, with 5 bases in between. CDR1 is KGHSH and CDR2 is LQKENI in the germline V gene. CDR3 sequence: CASSPRGNTEAFF. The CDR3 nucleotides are TGTGCCAGCTCACCAAGGGGGAACACTGAAGCTTTCTTT.

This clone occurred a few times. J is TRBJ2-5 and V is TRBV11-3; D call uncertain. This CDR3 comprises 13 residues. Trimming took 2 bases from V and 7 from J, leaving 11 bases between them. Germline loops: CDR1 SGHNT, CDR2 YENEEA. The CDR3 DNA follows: TGTGCCAGCAGCTTACGAGCGTCGGGGACCCAGTACTTC. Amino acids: CASSLRASGTQYF. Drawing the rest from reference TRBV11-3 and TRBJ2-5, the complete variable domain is EAGVVQSPRYKIIEKKQPVAFWCNPISGHNTLYWYLQNLGQGPELLIRYENEEAVDDSQLPKDRFSAERLKGVDSTLKIQPAELGDSAVYLCASSLRASGTQYFGPGTRLLVL.

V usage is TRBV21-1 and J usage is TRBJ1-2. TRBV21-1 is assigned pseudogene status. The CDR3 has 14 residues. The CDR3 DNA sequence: TGTGCCAGCAGCAAAGGAAAAGCTCCCTTTGGCTACACCTTC. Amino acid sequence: CASSKGKAPFGYTF.

CDR3 bases: TGTGCCAGTTTCCGGGGAGGGGAGTCGAGCGAGCAGTACTTC. Translating it yields CASFRGGESSEQYF. The chain recombines TRBV28 with TRBJ2-7; the match to TRBD2 covers 7 bases. The V and J ends lost 9 bases and 6 bases, in that order; junction bases with no gene match: 14. The CDR3 covers 14 residues. Germline V CDR1 and CDR2: MDHEN, SYDVKM. The whole variable domain, remainder taken from reference TRBV28 and TRBJ2-7, is DVKVTQSSRYLVKRTGEKVFLECVQDMDHENMFWYRQDPGLGLRLIYFSYDVKMKEKGDIPEGYSVSREKKERFSLILESASTNQTSMYLCASFRGGESSEQYFGPGTRLTVT.

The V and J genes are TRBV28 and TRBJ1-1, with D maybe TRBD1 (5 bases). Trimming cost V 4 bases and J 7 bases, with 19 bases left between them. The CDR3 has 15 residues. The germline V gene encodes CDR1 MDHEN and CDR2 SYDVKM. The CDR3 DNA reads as TGTGCCAGCAGTTCCCCCCAGGGCAGCTTATTTGAAGCTTTCTTT. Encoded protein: CASSSPQGSLFEAFF. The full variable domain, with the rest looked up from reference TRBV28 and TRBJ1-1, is DVKVTQSSRYLVKRTGEKVFLECVQDMDHENMFWYRQDPGLGLRLIYFSYDVKMKEKGDIPEGYSVSREKKERFSLILESASTNQTSMYLCASSSPQGSLFEAFFGQGTRLTVV.

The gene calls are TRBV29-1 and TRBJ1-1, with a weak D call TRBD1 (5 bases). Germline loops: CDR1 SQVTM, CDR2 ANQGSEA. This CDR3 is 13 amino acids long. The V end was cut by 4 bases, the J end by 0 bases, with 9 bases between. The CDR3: CSVAGGVNTEAFF. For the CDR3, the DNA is TGCAGCGTTGCCGGGGGTGTGAACACTGAAGCTTTCTTT.

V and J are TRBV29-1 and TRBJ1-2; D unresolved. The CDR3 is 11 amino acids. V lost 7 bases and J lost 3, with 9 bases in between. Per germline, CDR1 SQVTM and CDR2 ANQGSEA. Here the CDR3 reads CSAGGDYGYTF. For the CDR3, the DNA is TGCAGCGCCGGTGGAGACTATGGCTACACCTTC. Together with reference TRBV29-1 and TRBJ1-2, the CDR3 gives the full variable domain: SAVISQKPSRDICQRGTSLTIQCQVDSQVTMMFWYRQQPGQSLTLIATANQGSEATYESGFVIDKFPISRPNLTFSTLTVSNMSPEDSSIYLCSAGGDYGYTFGSGTRLTVV.

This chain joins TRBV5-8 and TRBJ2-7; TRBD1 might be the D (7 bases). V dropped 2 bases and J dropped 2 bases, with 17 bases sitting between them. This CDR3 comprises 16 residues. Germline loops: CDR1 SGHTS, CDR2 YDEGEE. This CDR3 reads CASSFNRGLLTYEQYF. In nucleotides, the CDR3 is TGTGCCAGCAGCTTCAACAGGGGACTCCTCACCTACGAGCAGTACTTC.

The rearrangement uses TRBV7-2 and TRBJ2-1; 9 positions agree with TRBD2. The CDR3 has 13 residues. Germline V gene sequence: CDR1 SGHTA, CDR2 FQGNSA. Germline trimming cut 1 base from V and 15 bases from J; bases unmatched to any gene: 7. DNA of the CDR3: TGTGCCAGCAGCTTAGACGCGGGAGGGCCACCGTTCTTC. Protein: CASSLDAGGPPFF.

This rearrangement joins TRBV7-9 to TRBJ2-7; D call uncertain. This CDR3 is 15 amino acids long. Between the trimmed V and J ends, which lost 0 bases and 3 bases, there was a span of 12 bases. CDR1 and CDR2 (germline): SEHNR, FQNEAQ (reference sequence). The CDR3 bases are TGTGCCAGCAGCTTAGCGGCTTCGACTCTCTACGAGCAGTACTTC. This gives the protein CASSLAASTLYEQYF.

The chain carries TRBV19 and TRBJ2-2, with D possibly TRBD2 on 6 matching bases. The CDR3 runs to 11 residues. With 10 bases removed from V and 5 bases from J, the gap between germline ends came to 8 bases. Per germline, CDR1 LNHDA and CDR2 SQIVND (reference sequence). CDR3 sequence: CATLATGELFF. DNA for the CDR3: TGTGCCACCCTAGCGACCGGGGAGCTGTTTTTT.

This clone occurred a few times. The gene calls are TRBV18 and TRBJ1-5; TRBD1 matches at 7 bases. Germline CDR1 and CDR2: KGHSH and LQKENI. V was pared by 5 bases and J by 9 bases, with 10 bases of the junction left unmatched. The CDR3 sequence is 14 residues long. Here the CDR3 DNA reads TGTGCCAGCTCATCGACAGGGTTGTTCTGGCCCCAGCATTTT. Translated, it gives CASSSTGLFWPQHF. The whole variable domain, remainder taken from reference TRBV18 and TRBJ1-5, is NAGVMQNPRHLVRRRGQEARLRCSPMKGHSHVYWYRQLPEEGLKFMVYLQKENIIDESGMPKERFSAEFPKEGPSILRIQQVVRGDSAAYFCASSSTGLFWPQHFGDGTRLSIL.

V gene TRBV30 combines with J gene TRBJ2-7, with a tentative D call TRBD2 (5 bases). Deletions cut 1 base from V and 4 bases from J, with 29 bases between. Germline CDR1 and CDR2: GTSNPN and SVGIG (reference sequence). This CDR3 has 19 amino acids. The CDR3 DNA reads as TGTGCCTGGAGTGGGTCACAGATTTTTATGAAGAGGGAACGTTACGAGCAGTACTTC. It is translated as CAWSGSQIFMKRERYEQYF.

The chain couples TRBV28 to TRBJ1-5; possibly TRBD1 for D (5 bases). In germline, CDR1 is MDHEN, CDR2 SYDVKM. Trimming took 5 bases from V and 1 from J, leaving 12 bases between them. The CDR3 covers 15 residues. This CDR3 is CASSGGDASNQPQHF. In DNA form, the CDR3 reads TGTGCCAGCAGTGGGGGGGATGCAAGCAATCAGCCCCAGCATTTT.

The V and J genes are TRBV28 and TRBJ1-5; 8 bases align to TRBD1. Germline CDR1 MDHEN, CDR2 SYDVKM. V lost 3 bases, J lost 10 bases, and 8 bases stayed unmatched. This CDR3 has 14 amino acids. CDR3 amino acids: CASSFGTGGLPQHF. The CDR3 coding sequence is TGTGCCAGCAGTTTTGGTACAGGGGGGTTACCCCAGCATTTT.

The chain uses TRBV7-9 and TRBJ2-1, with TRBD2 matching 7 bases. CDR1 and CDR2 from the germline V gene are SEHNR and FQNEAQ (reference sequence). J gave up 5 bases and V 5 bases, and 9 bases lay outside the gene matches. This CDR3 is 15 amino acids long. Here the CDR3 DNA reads TGTGCCAGCAGCCCCCGAGCGGGGTACGACAATGAGCAGTTCTTC. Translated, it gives CASSPRAGYDNEQFF. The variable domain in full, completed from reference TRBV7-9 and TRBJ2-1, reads DTGVSQNPRHKITKRGQNVTFRCDPISEHNRLYWYRQTLGQGPEFLTYFQNEAQLEKSRLLSDRFSAERPKGSFSTLEIQRTEQGDSAMYLCASSPRAGYDNEQFFGPGTRLTVL.

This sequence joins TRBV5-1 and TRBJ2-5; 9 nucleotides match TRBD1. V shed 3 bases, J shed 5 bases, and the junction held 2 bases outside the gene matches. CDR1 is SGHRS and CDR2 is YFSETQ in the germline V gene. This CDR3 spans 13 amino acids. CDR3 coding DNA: TGCGCCAGCAGCTGGGACAGGGCGGAGACCCAGTACTTC. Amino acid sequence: CASSWDRAETQYF. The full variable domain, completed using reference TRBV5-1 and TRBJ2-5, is KAGVTQTPRYLIKTRGQQVTLSCSPISGHRSVSWYQQTPGQGLQFLFEYFSETQRNKGNFPGRFSGRQFSNSRSEMNVSTLELGDSALYLCASSWDRAETQYFGPGTRLLVL.

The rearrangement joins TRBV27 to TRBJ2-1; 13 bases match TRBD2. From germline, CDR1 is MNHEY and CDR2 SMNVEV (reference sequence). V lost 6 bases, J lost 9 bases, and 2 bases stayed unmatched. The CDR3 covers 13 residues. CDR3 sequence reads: CASSRTSGSEQFF. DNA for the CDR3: TGTGCCAGCAGCCGGACTAGCGGGAGTGAGCAGTTCTTC.

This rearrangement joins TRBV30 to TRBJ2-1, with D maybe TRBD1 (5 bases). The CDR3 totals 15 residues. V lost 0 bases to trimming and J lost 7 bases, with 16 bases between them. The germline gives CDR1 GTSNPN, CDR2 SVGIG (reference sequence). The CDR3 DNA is TGTGCCTGGAGTGTAGGTCTGGGGCAGACAAATGAGCAGTTCTTC. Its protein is CAWSVGLGQTNEQFF. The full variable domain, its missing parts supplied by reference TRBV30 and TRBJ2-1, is SQTIHQWPATLVQPVGSPLSLECTVEGTSNPNLYWYRQAAGRGLQLLFYSVGIGQISSEVPQNLSASRPQDRQFILSSKKLLLSDSGFYLCAWSVGLGQTNEQFFGPGTRLTVL.

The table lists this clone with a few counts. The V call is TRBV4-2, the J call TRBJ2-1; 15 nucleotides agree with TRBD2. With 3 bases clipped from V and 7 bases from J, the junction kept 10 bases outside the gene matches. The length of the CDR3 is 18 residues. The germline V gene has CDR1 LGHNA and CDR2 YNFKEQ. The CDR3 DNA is TGTGCCAGCAGCCAGAGCTATACCGGGACTAGCGGGAGGAATGAGCAGTTCTTC. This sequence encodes CASSQSYTGTSGRNEQFF.

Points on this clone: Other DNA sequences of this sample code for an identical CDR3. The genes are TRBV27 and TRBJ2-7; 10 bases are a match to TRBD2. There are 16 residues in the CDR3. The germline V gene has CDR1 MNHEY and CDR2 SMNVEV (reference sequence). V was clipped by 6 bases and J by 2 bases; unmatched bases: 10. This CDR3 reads CASSPIGLAETYEQYF. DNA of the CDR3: TGTGCCAGCAGCCCGATTGGACTAGCGGAGACCTACGAGCAGTACTTC.